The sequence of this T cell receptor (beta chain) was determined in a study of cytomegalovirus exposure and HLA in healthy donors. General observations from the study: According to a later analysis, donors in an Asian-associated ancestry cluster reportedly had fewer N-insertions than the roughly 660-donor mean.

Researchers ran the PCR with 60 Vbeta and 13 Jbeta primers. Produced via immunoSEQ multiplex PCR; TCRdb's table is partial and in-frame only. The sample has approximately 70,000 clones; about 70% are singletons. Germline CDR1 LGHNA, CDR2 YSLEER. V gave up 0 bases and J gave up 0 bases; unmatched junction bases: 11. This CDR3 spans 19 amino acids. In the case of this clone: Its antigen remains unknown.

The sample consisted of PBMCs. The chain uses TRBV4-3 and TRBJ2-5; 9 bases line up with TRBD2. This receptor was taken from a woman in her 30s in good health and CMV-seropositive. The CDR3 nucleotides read TGCGCCAGCAGCCAAGAGGCGGGGGGGGAAGGATGGAACCAAGAGACCCAGTACTTC. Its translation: CASSQEAGGEGWNQETQYF.